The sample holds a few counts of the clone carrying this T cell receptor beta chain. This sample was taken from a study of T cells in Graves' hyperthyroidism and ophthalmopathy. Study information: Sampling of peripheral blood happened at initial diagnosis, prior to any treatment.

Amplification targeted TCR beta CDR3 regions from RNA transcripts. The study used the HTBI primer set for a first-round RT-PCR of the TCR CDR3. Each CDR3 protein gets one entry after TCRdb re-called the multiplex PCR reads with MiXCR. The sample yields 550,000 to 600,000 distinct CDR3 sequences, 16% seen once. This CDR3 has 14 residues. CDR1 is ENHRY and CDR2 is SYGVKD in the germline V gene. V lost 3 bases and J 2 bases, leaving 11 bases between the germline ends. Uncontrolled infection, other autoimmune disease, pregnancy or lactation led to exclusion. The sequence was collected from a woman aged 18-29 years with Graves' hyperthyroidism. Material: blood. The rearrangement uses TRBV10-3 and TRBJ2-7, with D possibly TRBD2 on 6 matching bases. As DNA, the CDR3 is TGTGCCATCAGTGAAGGGACTGATCCCTACGAGCAGTACTTC. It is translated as CAISEGTDPYEQYF.